This TCR beta chain was sequenced for a study of cytomegalovirus exposure and HLA in healthy donors. In the case of this clone: What it binds is not known. The identical CDR3 is also encoded by other nucleotide sequences in the sample.

Study-wide results and limits: In a later analysis, DRB1 alleles had the most associated TCRs; HLA-C alleles the fewest.

This PCR relied on a set of 60 Vbeta primers and 13 Jbeta primers. Here immunoSEQ multiplex PCR was the method, and the copy in TCRdb shows in-frame clones only, minus some. The sample yields approximately 160,000 clones, 60% to 85% seen once. The junction had 2 bases not matched to a gene; V was cut back by 0 bases and J by 3 bases. The CDR3 covers 16 residues. The germline V gene encodes CDR1 SGDLS and CDR2 YYNGEE. The material sequenced was PBMCs. The clonotype originates from a male donor in good health and CMV-seropositive. V is TRBV9 and J is TRBJ2-3; TRBD2 aligns across 12 bases. CDR3 coding DNA: TGTGCCAGCAGCGTAGGTCTAGCGGGGGGGACAGATACGCAGTATTTT. As protein: CASSVGLAGGTDTQYF.